These 2 T cell receptor beta chains were sequenced from one sample in a study of neurological immune-mediated disorders. TCRdb itself ran the 5' RACE reads through MiXCR, one entry per CDR3 protein. This sample has approximately 40,000 distinct CDR3 sequences, with roughly 12% found just once. Sequenced input: PBMCs. The receptors were gathered from a female donor in good health.

This clonotype was recorded many times. The chain uses TRBV5-1 and TRBJ1-1, with a weak D call TRBD1 (5 bases). The V gene's germline CDR1 is SGHRS and CDR2 YFSETQ. The CDR3 consists of 15 residues. The ends were cut back, 0 bases at V and 2 bases at J, with 11 bases in the middle. The CDR3 region has the DNA TGCGCCAGCAGCTTGGGGGCAGGGCCAAACACTGAAGCTTTCTTT. This translates into CASSLGAGPNTEAFF.

In its sample, this clonotype was seen many times. V gene TRBV6-1 combines with J gene TRBJ2-5, with 10 bases matching TRBD1. Germline CDR1 reads MNHNS; CDR2 reads SASEGT. This CDR3 spans 14 amino acids. J lost 5 bases, V lost 6 bases, and 6 bases had no gene match. Written as DNA, the CDR3 is TGTGCCAGCAGATCCGGGACAGGGGTCGAGACCCAGTACTTC. It is translated as CASRSGTGVETQYF.